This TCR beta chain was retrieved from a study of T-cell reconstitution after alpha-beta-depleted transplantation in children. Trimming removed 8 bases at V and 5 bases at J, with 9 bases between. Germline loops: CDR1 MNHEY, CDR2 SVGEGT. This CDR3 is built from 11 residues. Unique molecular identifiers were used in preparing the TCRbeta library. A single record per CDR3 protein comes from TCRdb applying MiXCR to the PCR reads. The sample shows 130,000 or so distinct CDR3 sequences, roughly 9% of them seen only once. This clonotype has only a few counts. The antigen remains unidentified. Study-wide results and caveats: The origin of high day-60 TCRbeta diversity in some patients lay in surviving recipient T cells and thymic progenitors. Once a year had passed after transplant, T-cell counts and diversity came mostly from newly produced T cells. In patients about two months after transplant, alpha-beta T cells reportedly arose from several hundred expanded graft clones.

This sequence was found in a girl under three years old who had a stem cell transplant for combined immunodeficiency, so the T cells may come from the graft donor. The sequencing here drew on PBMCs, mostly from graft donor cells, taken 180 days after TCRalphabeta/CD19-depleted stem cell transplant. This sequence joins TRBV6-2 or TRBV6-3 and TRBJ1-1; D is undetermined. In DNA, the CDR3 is TGTGCCAGCGCGTGGGGAACTGAAGCTTTCTTT. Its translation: CASAWGTEAFF.